This T cell receptor beta chain was identified during a study of brain T cells in children with intractable seizures. Study findings and constraints: Viral specificity was inferred only from CDR3 similarity; HCMV serostatus was unknown. Absence of clones before surgery may stem from lower sequencing depth.

The data were produced by immunoSEQ multiplex PCR, yet TCRdb's version contains in-frame clones alone and is incomplete. The table lists 110,000 or so clones, roughly 94% of them singletons. The sequenced cases were selected for having the highest brain T cell transcript signatures. Pre-surgery treatment included at least one anti-epileptic drug. As to this clone: The antigen remains undetermined.

The CDR3 is made up of 11 amino acids. V shed 10 bases, J shed 8 bases, and the junction held 5 bases outside the gene matches. Germline lookup yields CDR1 WSHSY and CDR2 SAAADI. The TCR sequence derives from a boy younger than two with hemimegalencephaly and intractable seizures. The chain joins TRBV10-2 to TRBJ2-1; TRBD2 matches at 7 bases. This sample comprised peripheral blood, obtained at surgery. The CDR3 nucleotides read TGCGCCACCCAGGGAGGGGATGAGCAGTTCTTC. Its protein is CATQGGDEQFF.